The clone carrying this T cell receptor (beta chain) was picked up one time. Germline assignment: CDR1 ENHRY and CDR2 SYGVKD. V was cut by 0 bases and J by 3 bases, with 13 bases left in between. The length of the CDR3 is 16 residues. The time point: time of PML onset. Every PCR reaction included synthetic inline CDR3 controls for all V-J pairings. The repertoire was sequenced with immunoSEQ multiplex PCR; TCRdb's copy has only in-frame clones and lacks some. The profile shows roughly 32,000 clones, roughly 86% of them singletons. The data belong to a study of multiple sclerosis patients with progressive multifocal leukoencephalopathy.

The chain employs TRBV10-3 and TRBJ2-3; D is tentatively TRBD1 or TRBD2 (6 bases each). The sample was PBMCs, taken from a patient treated with natalizumab. This TCR derives from a woman aged 40 to 50 with progressive multifocal leukoencephalopathy. The CDR3 here is CAISESAGGRTDTQYF. In DNA form, the CDR3 reads TGTGCCATCAGTGAGTCGGCTGGGGGGCGTACAGATACGCAGTATTTT.